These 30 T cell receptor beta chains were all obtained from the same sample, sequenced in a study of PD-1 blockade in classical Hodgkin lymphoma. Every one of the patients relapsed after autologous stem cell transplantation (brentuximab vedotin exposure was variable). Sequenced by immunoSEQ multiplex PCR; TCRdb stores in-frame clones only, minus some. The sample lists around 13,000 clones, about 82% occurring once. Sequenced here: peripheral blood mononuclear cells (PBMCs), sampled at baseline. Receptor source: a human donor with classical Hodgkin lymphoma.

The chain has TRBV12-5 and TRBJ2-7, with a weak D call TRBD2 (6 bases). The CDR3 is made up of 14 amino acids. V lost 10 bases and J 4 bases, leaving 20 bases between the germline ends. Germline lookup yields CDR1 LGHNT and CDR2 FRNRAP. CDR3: CAKSLTGVRYEQYF. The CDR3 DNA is TGTGCTAAGTCCCTGACGGGGGTGCGGTACGAGCAGTACTTC.

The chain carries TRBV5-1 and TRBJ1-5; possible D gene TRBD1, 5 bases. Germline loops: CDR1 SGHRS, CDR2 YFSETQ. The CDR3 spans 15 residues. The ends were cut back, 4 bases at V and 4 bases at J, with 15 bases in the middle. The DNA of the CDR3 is TGCGCCAGCAGCCCCTACCGGGGCCTTAATCAGCCCCAGCATTTT. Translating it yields CASSPYRGLNQPQHF.

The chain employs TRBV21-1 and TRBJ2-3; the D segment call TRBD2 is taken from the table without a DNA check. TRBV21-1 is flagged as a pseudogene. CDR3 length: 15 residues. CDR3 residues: CASSQDRGARDTQYF. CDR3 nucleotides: TGTGCCAGCAGCCAAGACCGGGGGGCAAGGGATACGCAGTATTTT.

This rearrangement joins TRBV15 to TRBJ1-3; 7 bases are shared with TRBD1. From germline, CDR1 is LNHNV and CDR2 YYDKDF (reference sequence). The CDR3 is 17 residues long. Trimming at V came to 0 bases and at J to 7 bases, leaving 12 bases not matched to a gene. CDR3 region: CATSRDMGQPGRNTIYF. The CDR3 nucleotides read TGTGCCACCAGCAGAGATATGGGACAGCCAGGACGGAACACCATATATTTT.

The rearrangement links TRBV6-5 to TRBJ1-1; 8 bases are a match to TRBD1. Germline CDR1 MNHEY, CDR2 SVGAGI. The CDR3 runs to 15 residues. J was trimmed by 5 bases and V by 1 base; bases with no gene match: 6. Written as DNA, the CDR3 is TGTGCCAGCAGTTACTTAGGAAGGGACAGGACTGAAGCTTTCTTT. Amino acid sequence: CASSYLGRDRTEAFF.

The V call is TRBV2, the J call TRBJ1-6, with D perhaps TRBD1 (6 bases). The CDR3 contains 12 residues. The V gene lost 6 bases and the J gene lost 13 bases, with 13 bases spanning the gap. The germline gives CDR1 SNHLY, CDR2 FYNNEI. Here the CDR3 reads CASRPTGGPLHF. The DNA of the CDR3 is TGTGCCAGCAGGCCGACAGGAGGCCCCCTCCACTTT.

The CDR3 bases are TGTGCCAGCAGCTTAGATCCGGGACTCGGGGAGCTGTTTTTT. Translation gives CASSLDPGLGELFF. This chain joins TRBV11-2 and TRBJ2-2, with D possibly matching TRBD2 (6 bases). Germline CDR1 reads SGHAT; CDR2 reads FQNNGV. CDR3 length: 14 residues. V lost 0 bases, J lost 7 bases, and 9 bases lay in between.

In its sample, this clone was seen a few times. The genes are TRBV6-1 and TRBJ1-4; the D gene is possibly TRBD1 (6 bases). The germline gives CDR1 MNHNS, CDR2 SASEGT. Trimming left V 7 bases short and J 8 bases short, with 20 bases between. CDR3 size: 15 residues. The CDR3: CASKTGERGSEKLFF. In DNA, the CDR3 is TGTGCCAGCAAAACCGGGGAGAGGGGGAGCGAAAAACTGTTTTTT.

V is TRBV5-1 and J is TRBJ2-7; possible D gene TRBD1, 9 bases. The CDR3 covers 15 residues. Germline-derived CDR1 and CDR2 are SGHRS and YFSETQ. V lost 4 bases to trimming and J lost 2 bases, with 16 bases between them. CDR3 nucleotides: TGCGCCAGCAGCCGGGGGGGACAGGGAACCTACGAGCAGTACTTC. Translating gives CASSRGGQGTYEQYF.

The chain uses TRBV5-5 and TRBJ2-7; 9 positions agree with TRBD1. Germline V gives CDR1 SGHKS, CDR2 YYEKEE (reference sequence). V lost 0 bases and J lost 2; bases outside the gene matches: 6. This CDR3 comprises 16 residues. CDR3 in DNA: TGTGCCAGCAGCTTGGGTCCGGGACAGGGAACCTACGAGCAGTACTTC. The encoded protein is CASSLGPGQGTYEQYF. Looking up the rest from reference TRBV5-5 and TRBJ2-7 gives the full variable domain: DAGVTQSPTHLIKTRGQQVTLRCSPISGHKSVSWYQQVLGQGPQFIFQYYEKEERGRGNFPDRFSARQFPNYSSELNVNALLLGDSALYLCASSLGPGQGTYEQYFGPGTRLTVT.

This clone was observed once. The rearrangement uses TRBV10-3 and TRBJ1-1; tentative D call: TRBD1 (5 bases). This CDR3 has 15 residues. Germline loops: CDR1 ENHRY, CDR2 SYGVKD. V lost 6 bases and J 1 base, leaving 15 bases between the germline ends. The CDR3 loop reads CAIRSQGVGNTEAFF. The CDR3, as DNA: TGTGCCATCAGATCCCAGGGAGTTGGGAACACTGAAGCTTTCTTT.

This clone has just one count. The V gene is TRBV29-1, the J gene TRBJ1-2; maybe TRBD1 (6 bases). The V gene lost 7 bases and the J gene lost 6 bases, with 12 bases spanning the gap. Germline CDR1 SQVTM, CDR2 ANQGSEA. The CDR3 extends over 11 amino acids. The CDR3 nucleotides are TGCAGCGCTCGGTCAGGGGATGGCTACACCTTC. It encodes CSARSGDGYTF. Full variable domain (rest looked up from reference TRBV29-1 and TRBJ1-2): SAVISQKPSRDICQRGTSLTIQCQVDSQVTMMFWYRQQPGQSLTLIATANQGSEATYESGFVIDKFPISRPNLTFSTLTVSNMSPEDSSIYLCSARSGDGYTFGSGTRLTVV.

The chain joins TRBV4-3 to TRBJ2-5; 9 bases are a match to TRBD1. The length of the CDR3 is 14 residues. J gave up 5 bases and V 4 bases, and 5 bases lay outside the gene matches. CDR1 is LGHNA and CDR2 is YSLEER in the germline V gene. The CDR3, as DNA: TGCGCCAGCAGCCCGGGACAGGGTAGGGAGACCCAGTACTTC. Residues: CASSPGQGRETQYF.

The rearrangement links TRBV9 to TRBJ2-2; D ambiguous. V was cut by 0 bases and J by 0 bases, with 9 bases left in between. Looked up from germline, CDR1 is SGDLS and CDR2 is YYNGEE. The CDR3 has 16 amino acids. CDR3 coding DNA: TGTGCCAGCAGCGTAGGGCACCTCGCGAACACCGGGGAGCTGTTTTTT. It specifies CASSVGHLANTGELFF.

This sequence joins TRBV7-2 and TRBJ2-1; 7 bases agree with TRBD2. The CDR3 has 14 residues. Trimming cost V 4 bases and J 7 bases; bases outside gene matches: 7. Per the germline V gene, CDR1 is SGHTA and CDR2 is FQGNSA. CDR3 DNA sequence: TGTGCCAGCAGCTACCCGGGACTACCAAATGAGCAGTTCTTC. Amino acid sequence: CASSYPGLPNEQFF.

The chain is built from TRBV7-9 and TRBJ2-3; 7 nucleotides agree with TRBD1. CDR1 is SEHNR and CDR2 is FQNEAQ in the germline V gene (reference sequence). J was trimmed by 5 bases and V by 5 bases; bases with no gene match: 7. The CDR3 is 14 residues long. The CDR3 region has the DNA TGTGCCAGCAGCATGGGACAGACTGGAGATACGCAGTATTTT. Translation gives CASSMGQTGDTQYF. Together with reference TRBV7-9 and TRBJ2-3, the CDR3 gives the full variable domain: DTGVSQNPRHKITKRGQNVTFRCDPISEHNRLYWYRQTLGQGPEFLTYFQNEAQLEKSRLLSDRFSAERPKGSFSTLEIQRTEQGDSAMYLCASSMGQTGDTQYFGPGTRLTVL.

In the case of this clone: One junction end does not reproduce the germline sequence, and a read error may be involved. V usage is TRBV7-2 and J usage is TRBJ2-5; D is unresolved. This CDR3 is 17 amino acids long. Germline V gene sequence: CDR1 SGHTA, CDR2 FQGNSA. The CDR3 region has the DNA TGTGCCAGCGGCTTAAATTCGGCCGCGGCTTGGCTGGAGACCCAGTACTTC. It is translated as CASGLNSAAAWLETQYF.

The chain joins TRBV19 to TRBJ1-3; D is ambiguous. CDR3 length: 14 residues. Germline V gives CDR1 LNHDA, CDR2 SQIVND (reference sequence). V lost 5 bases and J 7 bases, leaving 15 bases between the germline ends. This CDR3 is CASSRSGLWNTIYF. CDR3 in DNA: TGTGCCAGTAGTCGCAGCGGCCTATGGAACACCATATATTTT.

The CDR3 nucleotides are TGTGCCAGCAGTCCGACAGGCCCCAGGGAAAAACTGTTTTTT. It translates to CASSPTGPREKLFF. The chain recombines TRBV28 with TRBJ1-4, with D tentatively TRBD1 (6 bases). This CDR3 is built from 14 residues. Germline lookup yields CDR1 MDHEN and CDR2 SYDVKM. Trimming left V 5 bases short and J 8 bases short, with 15 bases between.

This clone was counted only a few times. CDR3 coding DNA: TGTGCCAGCTCACCCTTTGAACAGGGTTTGGGTGGCTACACCTTC. Its protein is CASSPFEQGLGGYTF. This chain uses TRBV18 with TRBJ1-2; weak D call: TRBD1 (6 bases). The CDR3 loop spans 15 amino acids. The germline gives CDR1 KGHSH, CDR2 LQKENI. V lost 3 bases and J lost 7, with 18 bases in between.

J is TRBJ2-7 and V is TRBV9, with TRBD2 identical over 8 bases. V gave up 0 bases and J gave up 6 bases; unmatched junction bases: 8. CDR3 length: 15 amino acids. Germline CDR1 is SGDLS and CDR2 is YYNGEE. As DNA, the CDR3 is TGTGCCAGCAGCGTAGGATGGGGCGGGGGGTTCGAGCAGTACTTC. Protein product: CASSVGWGGGFEQYF. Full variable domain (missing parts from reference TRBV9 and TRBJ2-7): DSGVTQTPKHLITATGQRVTLRCSPRSGDLSVYWYQQSLDQGLQFLIQYYNGEERAKGNILERFSAQQFPDLHSELNLSSLELGDSALYFCASSVGWGGGFEQYFGPGTRLTVT.

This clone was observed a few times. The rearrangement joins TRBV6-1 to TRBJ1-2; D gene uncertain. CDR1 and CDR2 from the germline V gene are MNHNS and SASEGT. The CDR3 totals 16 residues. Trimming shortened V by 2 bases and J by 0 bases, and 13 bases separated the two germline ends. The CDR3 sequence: CASSEYLSRPNYGYTF. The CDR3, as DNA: TGTGCCAGCAGTGAATATTTAAGCCGTCCTAACTATGGCTACACCTTC.

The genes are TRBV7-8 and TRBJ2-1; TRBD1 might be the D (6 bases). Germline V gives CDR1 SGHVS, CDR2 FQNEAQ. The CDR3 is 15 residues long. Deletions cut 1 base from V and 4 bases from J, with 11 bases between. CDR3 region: CASSLVGGTYNEQFF. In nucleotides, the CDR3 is TGTGCCAGCAGCTTAGTAGGGGGTACATACAATGAGCAGTTCTTC. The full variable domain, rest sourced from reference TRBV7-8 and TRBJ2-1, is GAGVSQSPRYKVAKRGQDVALRCDPISGHVSLFWYQQALGQGPEFLTYFQNEAQLDKSGLPSDRFFAERPEGSVSTLKIQRTQQEDSAVYLCASSLVGGTYNEQFFGPGTRLTVL.

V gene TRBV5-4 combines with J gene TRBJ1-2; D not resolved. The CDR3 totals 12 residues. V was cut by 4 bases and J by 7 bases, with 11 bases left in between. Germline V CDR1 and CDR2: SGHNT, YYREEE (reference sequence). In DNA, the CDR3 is TGTGCCAGCAGCACGGACTACGGTGGCTACACCTTC. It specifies CASSTDYGGYTF. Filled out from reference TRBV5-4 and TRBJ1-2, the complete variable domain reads ETGVTQSPTHLIKTRGQQVTLRCSSQSGHNTVSWYQQALGQGPQFIFQYYREEENGRGNFPPRFSGLQFPNYSSELNVNALELDDSALYLCASSTDYGGYTFGSGTRLTVV.

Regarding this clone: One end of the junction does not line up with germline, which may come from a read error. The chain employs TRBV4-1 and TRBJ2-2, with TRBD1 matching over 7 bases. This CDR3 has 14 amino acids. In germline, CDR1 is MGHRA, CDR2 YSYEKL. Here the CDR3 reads CASSQEEGAGKLFF. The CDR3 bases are TGCGCCAGCAGCCAAGAAGAGGGGGCCGGGAAGCTGTTTTTT.

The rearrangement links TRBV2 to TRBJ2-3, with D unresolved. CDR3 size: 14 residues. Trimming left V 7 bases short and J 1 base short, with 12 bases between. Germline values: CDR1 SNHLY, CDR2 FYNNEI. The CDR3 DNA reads TGTGCCAGCACCCCAGTCCTTCGCACAGATACGCAGTATTTT. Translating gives CASTPVLRTDTQYF.

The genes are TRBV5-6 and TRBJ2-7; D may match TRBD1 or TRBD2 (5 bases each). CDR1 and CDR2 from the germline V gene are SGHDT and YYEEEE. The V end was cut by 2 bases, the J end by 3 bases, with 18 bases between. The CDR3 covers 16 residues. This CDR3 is CASSLPGPQRNYEQYF. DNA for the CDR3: TGTGCCAGCAGCTTACCGGGACCGCAGAGAAACTACGAGCAGTACTTC.

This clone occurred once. This CDR3 reads CASSSFSGGTDTQYF. DNA for the CDR3: TGTGCCAGCTCATCCTTTAGCGGGGGGACAGATACGCAGTATTTT. V and J are TRBV18 and TRBJ2-3, with 10 bases aligning to TRBD2. V was pared by 5 bases and J by 3 bases, with 5 bases of the junction left unmatched. The CDR3 covers 15 residues. In germline, CDR1 is KGHSH, CDR2 LQKENI.

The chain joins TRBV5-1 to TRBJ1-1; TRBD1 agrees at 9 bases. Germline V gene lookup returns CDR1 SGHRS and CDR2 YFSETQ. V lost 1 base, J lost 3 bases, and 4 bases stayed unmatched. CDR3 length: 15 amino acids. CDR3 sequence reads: CASSLSTGGDTEAFF. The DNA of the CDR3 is TGCGCCAGCAGCTTGTCGACAGGGGGGGACACTGAAGCTTTCTTT.

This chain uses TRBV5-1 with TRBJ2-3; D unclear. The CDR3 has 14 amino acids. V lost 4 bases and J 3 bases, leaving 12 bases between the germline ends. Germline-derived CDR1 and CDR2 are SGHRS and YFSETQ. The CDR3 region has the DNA TGCGCCAGCAGCAAGGGAATTGAGACAGATACGCAGTATTTT. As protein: CASSKGIETDTQYF.